This TCR beta chain was identified during a study of cytomegalovirus exposure and HLA in healthy donors. Looked up from germline, CDR1 is SGHTA and CDR2 is FQGNSA. The CDR3 has 12 amino acids. V shed 3 bases and J shed 5 bases, with 7 bases lying between them. The PCR contained 60 Vbeta and 13 Jbeta primers. Here immunoSEQ multiplex PCR was the method, and the copy in TCRdb shows in-frame clones only, minus some. The sample has about 64,000 clones; about 61% are singletons. The sample was PBMCs. V usage is TRBV7-2 and J usage is TRBJ2-5, with D unclear. This sequence originates from a woman in her forties or fifties in good health and CMV-seronegative. The CDR3 DNA reads as TGTGCCAGCAGCTTGACACGGGAGACCCAGTACTTC. It codes for CASSLTRETQYF. Complete variable domain (other parts from reference TRBV7-2 and TRBJ2-5): GAGVSQSPSNKVTEKGKDVELRCDPISGHTALYWYRQSLGQGLEFLIYFQGNSAPDKSGLPSDRFSAERTGGSVSTLTIQRTQQEDSAVYLCASSLTRETQYFGPGTRLLVL.